What follows are 25 T cell receptor beta chains derived from one specimen sequenced in a study of cytomegalovirus exposure and HLA in healthy donors. The PCR employed 60 Vbeta primers together with 13 Jbeta primers. This table comes from immunoSEQ multiplex PCR, and its TCRdb copy is limited to in-frame clones, with some not included. Its listing shows some 60,000 clones. Sequencing used PBMCs. The receptor source for this set is a male donor in good health and CMV-seronegative.

The V and J genes are TRBV18 and TRBJ2-3, with 10 bases aligning to TRBD1. Germline V CDR1 and CDR2: KGHSH, LQKENI. Losses at the gene ends were 6 bases for V and 8 bases for J; bases not matched to a gene: 11. The CDR3 runs 15 residues. The CDR3 DNA reads as TGTGCCAGCTCCCATGGGACAGGGGTATCAGCTACGCAGTATTTT. As protein: CASSHGTGVSATQYF.

V is TRBV28 and J is TRBJ2-3, with 9 nucleotides matching TRBD2. There are 13 residues in the CDR3. V shed 4 bases, J shed 11 bases, and the junction held 7 bases outside the gene matches. Germline loops: CDR1 MDHEN, CDR2 SYDVKM. CDR3 nucleotide sequence: TGTGCCAGCAGTTACTCGAGCGGGGGGAAGCAGTATTTT. Encoded protein: CASSYSSGGKQYF.

V gene TRBV5-1 combines with J gene TRBJ1-1; D is perhaps TRBD1 (5 bases). CDR1 is SGHRS, CDR2 YFSETQ, per germline. There are 13 residues in the CDR3. The germline V and J ends were trimmed by 4 bases and 1 base, with 8 bases remaining between them. The CDR3 region has the DNA TGCGCCAGCAGCACAGGAACGAACACTGAAGCTTTCTTT. Its protein is CASSTGTNTEAFF.

The rearrangement links TRBV7-9 to TRBJ1-2; 7 bases map to TRBD1. V dropped 8 bases and J dropped 7; count of bases not matched to a gene: 4. This CDR3 has 11 residues. CDR1 and CDR2 from the germline V gene are SEHNR and FQNEAQ (reference sequence). The CDR3 protein is CASPRQGGYTF. DNA of the CDR3: TGTGCCAGCCCCCGACAGGGTGGCTACACCTTC.

The chain has TRBV2 and TRBJ1-1; D possibly corresponds to TRBD1 (5 bases). CDR1 and CDR2 from the germline V gene are SNHLY and FYNNEI. The V and J ends lost 8 bases and 0 bases respectively, with 19 bases between them. This CDR3 has 16 residues. Here the CDR3 reads CASVFWGLQMNTEAFF. CDR3 nucleotides: TGTGCCAGCGTCTTCTGGGGACTCCAAATGAACACTGAAGCTTTCTTT.

The chain employs TRBV30 and TRBJ1-2; D call uncertain. Trimming pared 4 bases from V and 3 bases from J, leaving 9 bases between. The CDR3 runs to 12 residues. Germline V gives CDR1 GTSNPN, CDR2 SVGIG (reference sequence). The CDR3 region is CAWKAGDYGYTF. The CDR3 region has the DNA TGTGCCTGGAAAGCAGGCGACTATGGCTACACCTTC. The full variable domain, rest sourced from reference TRBV30 and TRBJ1-2, is SQTIHQWPATLVQPVGSPLSLECTVEGTSNPNLYWYRQAAGRGLQLLFYSVGIGQISSEVPQNLSASRPQDRQFILSSKKLLLSDSGFYLCAWKAGDYGYTFGSGTRLTVV.

V usage is TRBV4-1 and J usage is TRBJ1-6; 7 nucleotides match TRBD1. V was clipped by 1 base and J by 6 bases; unmatched bases: 12. CDR3 size: 18 residues. From germline, CDR1 is MGHRA and CDR2 YSYEKL. In nucleotides, the CDR3 is TGCGCCAGCAGCCAAGTCCTCAAACAGGGGATGGGTAATTCACCCCTCCACTTT. This gives the protein CASSQVLKQGMGNSPLHF.

The chain joins TRBV5-8 to TRBJ2-1; 11 bases are a match to TRBD2. Germline loops: CDR1 SGHTS, CDR2 YDEGEE. The CDR3 is 16 amino acids. Trimming at V came to 3 bases and at J to 3 bases, leaving 5 bases not matched to a gene. The CDR3 is CASSSRLAGRYNEQFF. The CDR3 DNA reads TGTGCCAGCAGCTCAAGACTAGCGGGGCGCTACAATGAGCAGTTCTTC.

The rearrangement joins TRBV25-1 to TRBJ2-7, with D possibly matching TRBD1 (6 bases). V was cut by 6 bases and J by 2 bases, with 14 bases left in between. Germline V CDR1 and CDR2: MGHDK, SYGVNS. The CDR3 sequence is 14 residues long. The CDR3 DNA reads as TGTGCCAGCAGCCCTAGGGGGTCCCCCTACGAGCAGTACTTC. Encoded protein: CASSPRGSPYEQYF.

V gene TRBV27 combines with J gene TRBJ2-2; D gene unclear. The V end lost 5 bases, the J end lost 3 bases, and 16 bases lay between the germline ends. This CDR3 is 16 amino acids long. The germline gives CDR1 MNHEY, CDR2 SMNVEV (reference sequence). The CDR3: CASSRRPGPDTGELFF. In DNA, the CDR3 is TGTGCCAGCAGTAGAAGACCAGGCCCCGACACCGGGGAGCTGTTTTTT.

A word on this clone: One junction end does not reproduce the germline sequence, and a read error may be involved. Other DNA sequences in this specimen translate into the identical CDR3. The chain uses TRBV5-6 and TRBJ1-6; maybe TRBD1 (5 bases). The CDR3 is 16 amino acids. Germline-derived CDR1 and CDR2 are SGHDT and YYEEEE. The CDR3, as DNA: TGTGCCAGCATCCCCTCCGACAGCTCCTATAATTCACCCCTACACTTT. This sequence encodes CASIPSDSSYNSPLHF.

The chain couples TRBV13 to TRBJ2-2; 15 nucleotides match TRBD2. The J segment lost 8 bases and the V segment lost 5 bases, leaving 12 bases of the junction unmatched. CDR1 PRHDT and CDR2 FYEKMQ come from the germline V gene (reference sequence). The CDR3 extends over 18 amino acids. CDR3 nucleotide sequence: TGTGCCAGCAGCCTGACTGGGACTAGCGGGGGGTCAGGAGGGGAGCTGTTTTTT. It encodes CASSLTGTSGGSGGELFF.

The CDR3 bases are TGTGCCAGCAGCTTAGCCAACAATGAGCAGTTCTTC. Translation gives CASSLANNEQFF. The chain has TRBV7-9 and TRBJ2-1; no firm D call. Looked up from germline, CDR1 is SEHNR and CDR2 is FQNEAQ (reference sequence). The CDR3 is 12 amino acids. V lost 0 bases to trimming and J lost 5 bases, with 2 bases between them.

V and J are TRBV2 and TRBJ1-2; D is unclear. Germline CDR1 SNHLY, CDR2 FYNNEI. Trimming shortened V by 4 bases and J by 5 bases, and 14 bases separated the two germline ends. This CDR3 contains 14 residues. The chain's CDR3 is CASSGARKDYGYTF. The CDR3 region has the DNA TGTGCCAGCAGTGGGGCCCGAAAAGATTATGGCTACACCTTC.

In the case of this clone: Other DNA sequences in the same sample also yield this CDR3. The rearrangement uses TRBV25-1 and TRBJ2-5; TRBD1 might be the D (6 bases). Germline assignment: CDR1 MGHDK and CDR2 SYGVNS. The CDR3 covers 14 residues. Between the trimmed V and J ends, which lost 2 bases and 4 bases, there was a span of 11 bases. Here the CDR3 DNA reads TGTGCCAGCAGTGAAATAACAGGGCCAGAGACCCAGTACTTC. It translates to CASSEITGPETQYF.

The chain recombines TRBV5-1 with TRBJ1-1, with a possible D match to TRBD1 (5 bases). From germline, CDR1 is SGHRS and CDR2 YFSETQ. The CDR3 loop spans 14 amino acids. V gave up 4 bases and J gave up 5 bases, with 15 bases separating them. CDR3 amino acids: CASSPRQGFTEAFF. In DNA form, the CDR3 reads TGCGCCAGCAGCCCGAGGCAGGGATTTACTGAAGCTTTCTTT. Combining the CDR3 with reference TRBV5-1 and TRBJ1-1 gives the whole variable domain KAGVTQTPRYLIKTRGQQVTLSCSPISGHRSVSWYQQTPGQGLQFLFEYFSETQRNKGNFPGRFSGRQFSNSRSEMNVSTLELGDSALYLCASSPRQGFTEAFFGQGTRLTVV.

The chain recombines TRBV19 with TRBJ2-3; 7 bases are a match to TRBD2. V gave up 4 bases and J gave up 3 bases; unmatched junction bases: 4. This CDR3 has 14 amino acids. In germline, CDR1 is LNHDA, CDR2 SQIVND (reference sequence). The CDR3 here is CASSTALATDTQYF. Written as DNA, the CDR3 is TGTGCCAGTAGTACGGCACTAGCGACAGATACGCAGTATTTT.

Comments on this clone: Compared with germline, one end of the junction differs, possibly owing to a read error. The gene calls are TRBV28 and TRBJ2-3, with 7 bases that match TRBD1. Per germline, CDR1 MDHEN and CDR2 SYDVKM. This CDR3 contains 16 residues. The chain's CDR3 is CASSSPTNWGTDKQYF. CDR3 sequence (DNA): TGTGCCAGCAGTTCCCCGACTAACTGGGGGACAGATAAGCAGTATTTT.

V gene TRBV4-3 combines with J gene TRBJ2-7, with a weak D call TRBD1 (5 bases). CDR1 and CDR2 from the germline V gene are LGHNA and YSLEER. There are 15 residues in the CDR3. V lost 0 bases, J lost 3 bases, and 12 bases lay in between. This CDR3 is CASSQDQGLIYEQYF. CDR3 in DNA: TGCGCCAGCAGCCAAGACCAGGGCCTCATCTACGAGCAGTACTTC.

V usage is TRBV6-5 and J usage is TRBJ2-2; tentatively, D is TRBD2 (6 bases). In germline, CDR1 is MNHEY, CDR2 SVGAGI. The CDR3 has 16 residues. V was pared by 2 bases and J by 4 bases, with 14 bases between. The CDR3 sequence is CASSYPGGVGTGELFF. As DNA, the CDR3 is TGTGCCAGCAGTTACCCCGGCGGGGTGGGCACCGGGGAGCTGTTTTTT.

The chain couples TRBV6-1 to TRBJ2-2; the match to TRBD2 covers 12 bases. From germline, CDR1 is MNHNS and CDR2 SASEGT. After removal of 5 bases from V and 4 bases from J, the junction contained 2 bases not matched to a gene. CDR3 length: 15 amino acids. CDR3 region: CASSLAGGPTGELFF. As DNA, the CDR3 is TGTGCCAGCAGTCTAGCGGGAGGGCCCACCGGGGAGCTGTTTTTT.

The CDR3 nucleotides read TGTGCCTGGAGTGACGGACGCGGGTACGAGCAGTACTTC. Its translation: CAWSDGRGYEQYF. The chain carries TRBV30 and TRBJ2-7; weak D call: TRBD2 (5 bases). The germline V gene encodes CDR1 GTSNPN and CDR2 SVGIG (reference sequence). V was shortened by 1 base and J by 4 bases, with 11 bases between the two germline ends. This CDR3 has 13 amino acids.

CDR3 sequence reads: CASSPTGSNTGELFF. In nucleotides, the CDR3 is TGTGCCAGCTCCCCGACAGGGTCGAACACCGGGGAGCTGTTTTTT. The gene calls are TRBV18 and TRBJ2-2, with 7 bases that match TRBD1. CDR3 length: 15 amino acids. V lost 6 bases to trimming and J lost 0 bases; unmatched junction nucleotides: 4. Germline V gene lookup returns CDR1 KGHSH and CDR2 LQKENI.

This sequence joins TRBV28 and TRBJ2-7; 14 bases align to TRBD2. The CDR3 extends over 16 amino acids. The germline CDR1 and CDR2 sequences are MDHEN and SYDVKM. CDR3 sequence: CATSLGLAGVVGEQYF. CDR3 DNA sequence: TGTGCAACCAGTTTGGGACTAGCGGGAGTGGTCGGCGAGCAGTACTTC.

The chain combines TRBV30 with TRBJ1-6, with a weak D call TRBD1 (6 bases). Trimming took off 4 bases at V and 8 bases at J, with 15 bases between the two ends. The V gene's germline CDR1 is GTSNPN and CDR2 SVGIG (reference sequence). The CDR3 totals 14 residues. This CDR3 is CAWTLGGADSPLHF. The CDR3 bases are TGTGCCTGGACCCTCGGGGGGGCCGATTCACCCCTCCACTTT. Complete variable domain (other parts from reference TRBV30 and TRBJ1-6): SQTIHQWPATLVQPVGSPLSLECTVEGTSNPNLYWYRQAAGRGLQLLFYSVGIGQISSEVPQNLSASRPQDRQFILSSKKLLLSDSGFYLCAWTLGGADSPLHFGNGTRLTVT.